Sequencing of this T cell receptor (beta chain) was carried out in a study of CD8 T cells in Susac syndrome (dated by TCRdb to between 2018 and 2020). Regarding the complete study: The study used repertoire sequencing to test whether antigen drove CD8+ T cell activation and differentiation in Susac syndrome.

High-throughput TCR beta sequencing profiled peripheral blood CD8+ and CD4+ T cells from healthy donors, Susac syndrome patients and multiple sclerosis patients. Healthy donors were age- and sex-matched controls. Bulk CD8+ and CD4+ T cells were purified magnetically by negative isolation, whereas CD8+ TEMRA cells were enriched by FACS. Blood was drawn into EDTA tubes, processed within 24 hours, and PBMCs were isolated by density gradient centrifugation. PBMCs intended for TCR sequencing were cryopreserved in liquid nitrogen and were subsequently thawed in a 37 degrees C water bath. A purity of at least 90% was achieved for sorted or isolated CD4+, CD8+ and CD8+ TEMRA cells. The full study reports these points: The number of individuals in the TCR sequencing and HLA analysis was acknowledged as relatively small.

RNA was extracted using the RNeasy kit, and about 0.5 to 1 microgram was reverse transcribed with random hexamers. TCR beta CDR3 regions were amplified with the immunoSEQ multiplex PCR assay covering 54 Vbeta and 13 Jbeta segments. To correct PCR amplification bias, a synthetic template baseline was used for both primer optimization and computational correction. Under the source paper's analysis protocol: Reads were assigned to V, D and J genes according to IMGT and analyzed in immunoSEQ Analyzer, with only productive sequences retained. Clonality was computed as one minus Shannon entropy normalized by log2 of the number of productive unique sequences. Public and private clones were assessed among the 100 most prevalent clones of each patient and control. Susac-specific clones were defined as absent from healthy and MS cohorts, over a thousand published viral clones and other ImmuneACCESS disease sequences. Starting from the raw public reads, TCRdb applied fastp trimming at Q25, assembled clones with MiXCR and retained in-frame beta chains. When rows share a CDR3 protein, they turn into one entry using the most common DNA and genes. V and J calls and clone size were set by TCRdb, not the authors. Recorded for this sample are approximately 120,000 distinct CDR3 sequences; about 95% of them occurred a single time. The ten biggest clones cover 0.085% to 0.09% of the sample.

For this clonotype: No cognate antigen has been identified for it. No qualities accompany the bases; no much larger clone lies one base away.

CDR1 SQVTM and CDR2 ANQGSEA were looked up in the germline V gene. At the junction V is shortened by 5 bases and J by 0 bases; bases outside the gene matches: 7. Including the terminal cysteine and phenylalanine, the CDR3 comprises 15 residues. Just the 45-base CDR3 DNA is kept, in frame starting at base 1. Sequencing was carried out using CD4+ T cells from PBMCs. Recombination linked TRBV29-1 to TRBJ2-1, and 7 junctional nucleotides match TRBD2. The TCR originated in a human donor in good health. Read as DNA, the sequence is TGCAGCGTTTTGATGACGGGAGGCTCCTACAATGAGCAGTTCTTC. Translated, this gives CSVLMTGGSYNEQFF.